Included here is one T cell receptor (beta chain) sequence, with context. The antigen it binds to is not known. It has no much larger one-base neighbor in the sample; base qualities were not kept. This entry belongs to a study of shared clonotypes between healthy human individuals (TCRdb year 2020). Broadly, across the study: A couple of women and a few men aged 18 to 49 years were included in the cohort. Libraries were prepared and TCR repertoires were sequenced by different laboratories using diverse techniques, in order to increase sequencing depth and limit assay-specific biases. To estimate repertoire size and how much clonotypes are shared between individuals, the study performed deep sequencing of blood TCR repertoires from about five healthy adults. Per donor, leukapheresis produced somewhere between about 0.9 and 9.5 billion PBMCs. For each donor, CD4 naive and CD4 memory were each given three plates, CD8 naive was given two plates, and CD8 memory was given one plate.

Using the deep immunoSEQ assay, multiplex PCR amplified TCR CDR3 regions from genomic DNA. Extracted genomic DNA from each cell subset was distributed evenly across all wells of several immunoSEQ 96-well plates, and each plate was treated as a replicate. Each replicate PCR for sorted subsets received 200 ng genomic DNA, equal to around 32,000 T cell genomes. The purified libraries were quantified using a Qubit 3.0 fluorometer, sized with a Bioanalyzer 2100, and then quantified again using the KAPA Library Quantification kit. Every immunoSEQ 96-well plate was sequenced on a dedicated single-read 150-cycle Illumina NextSeq 550 flow cell. Concerning the study's data processing: Because only junctional sequences without quality scores were contained in the immunoSEQ output, filtering matching that applied to full-length reads could not be performed. To assign V/J genes and CDR3, sequences were annotated using PyIR, a Python wrapper for IgBLAST v1.9, with IMGT germline references. Any read was removed if the V/J assignment was weak (E-value above 1e-6), the CDR3 was missing, or the read contained stop codons, out-of-frame junctions, or ambiguous translated residues. V3J clonotypes were defined as sequences sharing an identical inferred V gene, J gene, and CDR3 amino acid sequence. To compute the percentage overlap between repertoires, the number of shared unique clonotypes was divided by the size of the smaller repertoire. RTK rarefaction, the Chao1 estimator, and Recon v2.1 estimates of unobserved clonotypes were used to assess repertoire richness. For all TCRbeta clonotypes obtained by the gDNA method from a handful of donors, generation probabilities were computed with OLGA. TCRdb provides this immuneACCESS table in a form limited to in-frame rearrangements. Some clones are lacking; in checked studies, under half of them reflect an unresolved V gene, and why the rest are absent is not known. From that table come the V and J calls and clone size; the DNA was used to work out D and trimming. Here the sample has around 2.1 million clones; just over 90% occur a single time. 1.5% to 2% of the sample comes from the top ten.

CD8 naive samples were CD45RO-negative cells positively selected for CCR7, giving a CD45RA+CCR7+ population that excluded TemRA cells. Donors were healthy HIV-negative adults with no recently reported acute infections or vaccinations. Every donor was a Caucasian adult living in Nashville, Tennessee, USA. After blood collection by leukapheresis, PBMCs were isolated using Ficoll-Histopaque density gradient centrifugation and then cryopreserved in the vapor phase of liquid nitrogen. Analytical flow cytometry was used to check the purity and quantity of each magnetically sorted T cell population. Genomic DNA was isolated from each sorted fraction and quantified by UV absorbance on a Nanodrop 2000c. The paper's findings and limits, for the study overall: Pairwise subsampling indicated that sequencing depth was expected to affect the degree of clonotype sharing among donors. Naive subsets generally had larger estimated clonotype richness than memory subsets. The genetic and exposure-history diversity represented was limited by the small number of donors. Compared with non-shared clonotypes, clonotypes shared by all four sorted-subset donors had higher generation probabilities. Sampling was limited to blood, and TCR repertoires in tissue likely differ from TCR repertoires in blood. Sharing across four donors was observed for roughly 5.4% of naive CD4, over 3% of naive CD8, 2% to 2.5% of memory CD4, and about 0.38% of memory CD8 clonotypes. Rarefaction of sorted-subset datasets indicated incomplete sequencing despite the large sequencing depth.

The sequence derives from a man aged 18 to 35 in good health. Some clones in this sample may be carry-over from other donors' samples. The specimen sequenced was naive CD8+ T cells from PBMCs. Interpreted using the paper, the cell subset or site label stands for: CD45RA+CCR7+.

The bases read TGTGCCAGCAGCTTGGGGACTCCCTCAACTAATGAAAAACTGTTTTTT. It encodes CASSLGTPSTNEKLFF. The V gene is TRBV7-9 and the J gene is TRBJ1-4; matching of 5 bases hints at TRBD1 as the D gene. Spanning cysteine to phenylalanine, the CDR3 consists of 16 amino acids. Only the CDR3 region is kept as DNA, spanning 48 bases read in frame from base 1. V loses 3 bases, J loses 0 bases, and the germline ends lie 11 bases apart. CDR1 and CDR2 are drawn from the germline V gene (reference sequence): SEHNR, FQNEAQ.